This T cell receptor beta chain originates from a study of blood T cell repertoires in COVID-19. The CDR3 is 15 residues long. Germline values: CDR1 GTSNPN, CDR2 SVGIG (reference sequence). V lost 1 base, J lost 7 bases, and 10 bases stayed unmatched. Assay used: immunoSEQ multiplex PCR; TCRdb lists only in-frame clones, some missing. The sample contains roughly 49,000 clones, around four fifths of which appear only once. The sample taken for sequencing was peripheral blood. The sequence was collected from a human donor in a cohort sampled during active COVID-19. This chain connects TRBV30 to TRBJ1-5, with 7 positions matching TRBD1. The CDR3 is CAWSALQGLDQPQHF. For the CDR3, the DNA is TGTGCCTGGAGTGCTTTACAGGGGCTGGACCAGCCCCAGCATTTT.